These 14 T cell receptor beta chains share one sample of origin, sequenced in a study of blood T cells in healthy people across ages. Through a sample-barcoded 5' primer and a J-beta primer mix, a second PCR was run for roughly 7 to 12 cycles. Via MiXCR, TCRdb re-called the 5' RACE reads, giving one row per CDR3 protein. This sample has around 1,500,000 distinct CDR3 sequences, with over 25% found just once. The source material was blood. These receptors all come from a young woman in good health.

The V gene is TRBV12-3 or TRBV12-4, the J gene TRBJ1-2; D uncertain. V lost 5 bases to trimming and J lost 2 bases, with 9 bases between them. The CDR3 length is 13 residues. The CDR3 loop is CASSPLRNYGYTF. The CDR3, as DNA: TGTGCCAGCAGTCCATTGAGAAACTATGGCTACACCTTC.

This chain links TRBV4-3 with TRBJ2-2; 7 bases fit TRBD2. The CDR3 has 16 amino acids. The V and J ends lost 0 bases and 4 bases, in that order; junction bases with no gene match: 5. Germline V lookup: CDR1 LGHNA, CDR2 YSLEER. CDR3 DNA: TGCGCCAGCAGCCAAGATGGCGGGAGCGGCACCGGGGAGCTGTTTTTT. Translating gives CASSQDGGSGTGELFF.

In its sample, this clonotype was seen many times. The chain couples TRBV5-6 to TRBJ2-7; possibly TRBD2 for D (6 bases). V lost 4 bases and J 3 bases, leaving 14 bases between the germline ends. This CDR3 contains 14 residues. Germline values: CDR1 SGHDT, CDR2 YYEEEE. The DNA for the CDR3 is TGTGCCAGCAGCGACATTTCGGGGGACTACGAGCAGTACTTC. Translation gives CASSDISGDYEQYF.

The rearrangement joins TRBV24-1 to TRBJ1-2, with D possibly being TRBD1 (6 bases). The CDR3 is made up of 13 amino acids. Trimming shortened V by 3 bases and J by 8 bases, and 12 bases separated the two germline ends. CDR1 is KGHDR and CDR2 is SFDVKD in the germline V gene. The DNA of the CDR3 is TGTGCCACCAGTGATGCCGGGGGCGTCGGCTACACCTTC. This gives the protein CATSDAGGVGYTF.

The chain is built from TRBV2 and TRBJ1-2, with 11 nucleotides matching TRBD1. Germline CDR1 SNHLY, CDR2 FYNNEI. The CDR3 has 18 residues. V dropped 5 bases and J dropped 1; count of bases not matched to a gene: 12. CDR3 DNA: TGTGCCAGCAGTACCACCGGGACAGGGGGGATAGATAACTATGGCTACACCTTC. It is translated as CASSTTGTGGIDNYGYTF. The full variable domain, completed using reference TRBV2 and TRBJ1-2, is EPEVTQTPSHQVTQMGQEVILRCVPISNHLYFYWYRQILGQKVEFLVSFYNNEISEKSEIFDDQFSVERPDGSNFTLKIRSTKLEDSAMYFCASSTTGTGGIDNYGYTFGSGTRLTVV.

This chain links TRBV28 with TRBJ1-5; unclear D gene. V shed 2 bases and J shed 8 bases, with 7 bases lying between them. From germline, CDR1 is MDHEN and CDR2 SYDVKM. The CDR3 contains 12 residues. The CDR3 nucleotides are TGTGCCAGCAGTTTACTTTCTAAGCCCCAGCATTTT. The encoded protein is CASSLLSKPQHF.

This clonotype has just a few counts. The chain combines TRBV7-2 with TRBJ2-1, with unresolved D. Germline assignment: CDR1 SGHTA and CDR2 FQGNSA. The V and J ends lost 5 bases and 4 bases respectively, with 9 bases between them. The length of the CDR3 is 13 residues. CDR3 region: CASSARPYNEQFF. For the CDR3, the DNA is TGTGCCAGCAGCGCCAGACCGTACAATGAGCAGTTCTTC.

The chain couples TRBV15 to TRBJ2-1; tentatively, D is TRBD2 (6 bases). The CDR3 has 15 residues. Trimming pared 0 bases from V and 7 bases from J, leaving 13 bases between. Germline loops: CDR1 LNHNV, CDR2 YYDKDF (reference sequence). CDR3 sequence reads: CATSRDLASGNEQFF. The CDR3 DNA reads TGTGCCACCAGCAGAGATCTAGCGTCGGGGAATGAGCAGTTCTTC.

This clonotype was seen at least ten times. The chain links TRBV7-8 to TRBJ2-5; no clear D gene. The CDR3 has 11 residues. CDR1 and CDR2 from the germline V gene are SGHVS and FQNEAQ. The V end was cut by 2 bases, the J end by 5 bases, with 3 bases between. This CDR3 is CASSLIETQYF. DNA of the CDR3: TGTGCCAGCAGCTTAATTGAGACCCAGTACTTC.

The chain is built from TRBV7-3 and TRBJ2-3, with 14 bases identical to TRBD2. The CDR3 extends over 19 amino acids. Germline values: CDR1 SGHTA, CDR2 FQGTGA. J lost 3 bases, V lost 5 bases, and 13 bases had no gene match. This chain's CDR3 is CASSHGLAGGRILTDTQYF. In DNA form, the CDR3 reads TGTGCCAGCAGCCACGGACTAGCGGGGGGCCGCATCTTGACAGATACGCAGTATTTT.

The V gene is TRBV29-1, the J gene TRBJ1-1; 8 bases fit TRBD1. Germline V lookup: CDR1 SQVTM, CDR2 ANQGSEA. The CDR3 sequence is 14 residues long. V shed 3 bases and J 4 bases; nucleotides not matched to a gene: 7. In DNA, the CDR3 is TGCAGCGTTGACTGGACAGGGCTTGGCACTGAAGCTTTCTTT. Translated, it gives CSVDWTGLGTEAFF. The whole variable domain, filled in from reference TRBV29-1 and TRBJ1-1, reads SAVISQKPSRDICQRGTSLTIQCQVDSQVTMMFWYRQQPGQSLTLIATANQGSEATYESGFVIDKFPISRPNLTFSTLTVSNMSPEDSSIYLCSVDWTGLGTEAFFGQGTRLTVV.

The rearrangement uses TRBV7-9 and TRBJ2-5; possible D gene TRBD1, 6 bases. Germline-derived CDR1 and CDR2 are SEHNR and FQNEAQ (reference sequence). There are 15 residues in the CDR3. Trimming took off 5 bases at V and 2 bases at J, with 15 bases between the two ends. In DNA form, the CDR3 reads TGTGCCAGCAGCCGGGCCAGGGGCCTGCAAGAGACCCAGTACTTC. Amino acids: CASSRARGLQETQYF.

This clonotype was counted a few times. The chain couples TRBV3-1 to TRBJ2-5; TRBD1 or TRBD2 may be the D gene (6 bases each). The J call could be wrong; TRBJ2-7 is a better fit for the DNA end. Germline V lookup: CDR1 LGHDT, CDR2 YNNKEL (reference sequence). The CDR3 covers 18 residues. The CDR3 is CASSPRTSSIGRGGEQYF. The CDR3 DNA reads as TGTGCCAGCAGCCCCCGTACTTCTAGCATCGGCAGGGGAGGCGAGCAGTACTTC.

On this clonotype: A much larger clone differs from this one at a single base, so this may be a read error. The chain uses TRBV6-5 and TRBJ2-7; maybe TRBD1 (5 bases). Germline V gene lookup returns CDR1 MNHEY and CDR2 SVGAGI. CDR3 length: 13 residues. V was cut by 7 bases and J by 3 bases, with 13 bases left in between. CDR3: CASNGAPNYEQYF. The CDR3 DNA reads TGTGCCAGCAATGGGGCCCCTAACTACGAGCAGTACTTC.